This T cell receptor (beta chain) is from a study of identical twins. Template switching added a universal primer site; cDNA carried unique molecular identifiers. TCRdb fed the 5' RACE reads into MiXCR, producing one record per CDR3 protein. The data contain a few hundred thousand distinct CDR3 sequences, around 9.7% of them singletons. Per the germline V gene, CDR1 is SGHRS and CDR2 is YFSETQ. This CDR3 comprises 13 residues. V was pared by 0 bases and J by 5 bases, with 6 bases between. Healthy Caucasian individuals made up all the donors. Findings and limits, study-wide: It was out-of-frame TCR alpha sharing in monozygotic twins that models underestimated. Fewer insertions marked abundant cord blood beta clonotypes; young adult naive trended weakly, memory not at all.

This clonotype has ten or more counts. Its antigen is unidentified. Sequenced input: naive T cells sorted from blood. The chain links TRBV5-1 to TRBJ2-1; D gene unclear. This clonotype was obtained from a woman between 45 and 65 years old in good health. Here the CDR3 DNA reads TGCGCCAGCAGCTTGGTAGTTGACAATGAGCAGTTCTTC. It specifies CASSLVVDNEQFF.